This TCR beta chain was captured in a study of shared clonotypes between healthy human individuals. On the study more broadly: Plates per donor: three CD4 naive, three CD4 memory, two CD8 naive, one CD8 memory.

Whole-study findings and limits: Naive subsets typically showed greater estimated richness than memory subsets. Represented diversity, genetic and exposure-history alike, was limited by few donors.

Naive CD8 isolation took CD45RO-negative cells positively selected for CCR7 and excluded terminally differentiated effector memory CD45RA+ cells. The ends were cut back, 4 bases at V and 6 bases at J, with 11 bases in the middle. The CDR3 spans 13 residues. Germline CDR1 MGHRA, CDR2 YSYEKL. The material for each subset, its genomic DNA, was split evenly across several immunoSEQ plates. Using immunoSEQ multiplex PCR, the repertoire was profiled, and TCRdb retains in-frame clones only, with some absent. The data hold roughly 1,800,000 clones, with roughly 95% observed a single time. With regard to this clone: Its antigen remains unidentified.

The V gene is TRBV4-1, the J gene TRBJ2-3; D is undetermined. The TCR comes from a young man in good health. Material: naive CD8+ T cells sorted from blood. In DNA, the CDR3 is TGCGCCAGCAGCCCCCTGATGCAGGATACGCAGTATTTT. Translated, it gives CASSPLMQDTQYF.